This T cell receptor (beta chain) comes out of a study of cytomegalovirus exposure and HLA in healthy donors. Germline V lookup: CDR1 SGHTA, CDR2 FQGNSA. V lost 2 bases and J lost 11; bases outside the gene matches: 10. The CDR3 covers 15 residues. Vbeta (60) and Jbeta (13) primers were used in the PCR. TCRdb keeps only in-frame clones here, not all; method: immunoSEQ multiplex PCR. The sample consists of under 150,000 clones, roughly three quarters of them appearing once. The chain uses TRBV7-2 and TRBJ2-5; 11 bases line up with TRBD2. The TCR was taken from a man younger than 35 in good health and CMV-seronegative. Specimen: PBMCs. The CDR3 region has the DNA TGTGCCAGCAGCTTAAGTAGCGGGAGGGCCGGGGAGCAGTACTTC. Translating it yields CASSLSSGRAGEQYF.